One and the same sample provided the 15 T cell receptor beta chains below, sequenced in a study of beta chain features in type 1 diabetes. The whole isolated RNA underwent reverse transcription, so sequencing captured expressed TCRB transcripts. Assay used: immunoSEQ multiplex PCR; TCRdb lists only in-frame clones, some missing. In the table there are around 330,000 clones, approximately 9.9% of which are singletons. The sequencing input was naive CD4+ T cells from blood. The receptors originated from a woman aged 25 to 45 in good health.

V is TRBV6-5 and J is TRBJ2-7; 7 bases map to TRBD2. With V trimmed by 0 bases and J by 4 bases, 6 bases remained unmatched. The length of the CDR3 is 15 residues. The V gene's germline CDR1 is MNHEY and CDR2 SVGAGI. Written as DNA, the CDR3 is TGTGCCAGCAGTTACTCGCGCGGGAGAACTTACGAGCAGTACTTC. It yields the protein CASSYSRGRTYEQYF.

V gene TRBV7-2 combines with J gene TRBJ2-5, with D possibly TRBD2 on 6 matching bases. Trimming removed 4 bases at V and 5 bases at J, with 17 bases between. The CDR3 has 15 amino acids. The germline V gene encodes CDR1 SGHTA and CDR2 FQGNSA. In nucleotides, the CDR3 is TGTGCCAGCAGCTCCAGGAGGGAGCGACGGGAGACCCAGTACTTC. Protein: CASSSRRERRETQYF.

There are a few counts of this clone. V gene TRBV6-5 combines with J gene TRBJ2-5; 8 bases match TRBD1. Germline values: CDR1 MNHEY, CDR2 SVGAGI. The trim removed 6 bases at V and 4 bases at J, leaving 7 bases unmatched. The CDR3 runs 14 residues. The CDR3, as DNA: TGTGCCAGCAGCCAAACAGGGGGGCGAGAGACCCAGTACTTC. Translating it yields CASSQTGGRETQYF.

J is TRBJ2-2 and V is TRBV10-3; tentative D call: TRBD2 (5 bases). Trimming shortened V by 5 bases and J by 8 bases, and 15 bases separated the two germline ends. This CDR3 region has 14 residues. Germline-derived CDR1 and CDR2 are ENHRY and SYGVKD. CDR3 DNA sequence: TGTGCCATCAGTCTCGAACCCGGGGAGGGGGAGCTGTTTTTT. The encoded protein is CAISLEPGEGELFF.

The chain links TRBV11-2 to TRBJ1-5; 8 bases agree with TRBD1. Germline trimming cut 1 base from V and 3 bases from J; bases unmatched to any gene: 5. This CDR3 has 16 amino acids. The germline gives CDR1 SGHAT, CDR2 FQNNGV. The CDR3 loop reads CASSLGGTGNNQPQHF. The CDR3 DNA follows: TGTGCCAGCAGCTTAGGGGGGACAGGAAACAATCAGCCCCAGCATTTT. The whole variable domain, remainder taken from reference TRBV11-2 and TRBJ1-5, is EAGVAQSPRYKIIEKRQSVAFWCNPISGHATLYWYQQILGQGPKLLIQFQNNGVVDDSQLPKDRFSAERLKGVDSTLKIQPAKLEDSAVYLCASSLGGTGNNQPQHFGDGTRLSIL.

This chain links TRBV10-3 with TRBJ2-6, with a weak D call TRBD1 (5 bases). Germline V gives CDR1 ENHRY, CDR2 SYGVKD. The ends were cut back, 0 bases at V and 0 bases at J, with 24 bases in the middle. This CDR3 region has 22 residues. CDR3: CAISESSITQAGSLSGANVLTF. CDR3 in DNA: TGTGCCATCAGTGAGTCATCGATCACACAGGCTGGATCTCTCTCTGGGGCCAACGTCCTGACTTTC.

This clone showed up just a few times. V usage is TRBV28 and J usage is TRBJ2-4, with D perhaps matching TRBD1 (5 bases). Deletions cut 3 bases from V and 3 bases from J, with 9 bases between. Germline CDR1 reads MDHEN; CDR2 reads SYDVKM. This CDR3 has 14 residues. CDR3 nucleotides: TGTGCCAGCAGTTTGCCTACAGGCAAAAACATTCAGTACTTC. Translation: CASSLPTGKNIQYF.

This clone was observed a handful of times. This chain uses TRBV30 with TRBJ2-1; the match to TRBD2 covers 10 bases. The germline V gene encodes CDR1 GTSNPN and CDR2 SVGIG (reference sequence). This CDR3 is built from 15 residues. V lost 4 bases, J lost 14 bases, and 17 bases stayed unmatched. The CDR3 region is CAWIRKGSGRAEEFF. In DNA, the CDR3 is TGTGCCTGGATCAGAAAAGGGAGCGGGAGGGCCGAAGAGTTCTTC.

This clone was recorded a few times. The chain carries TRBV7-9 and TRBJ1-2; D is perhaps TRBD1 (6 bases). Germline V gene lookup returns CDR1 SEHNR and CDR2 FQNEAQ (reference sequence). The CDR3 has 14 residues. The V end lost 5 bases, the J end lost 3 bases, and 13 bases lay between the germline ends. The CDR3 sequence: CASSQRQEDYGYTF. The CDR3 DNA reads TGTGCCAGCAGCCAAAGACAGGAGGACTATGGCTACACCTTC.

This clone has a handful of counts. This sample also contains other DNA sequences that code for the same CDR3. V usage is TRBV30 and J usage is TRBJ2-3; D unresolved. Trimming took off 0 bases at V and 0 bases at J, with 7 bases between the two ends. Germline V gene lookup returns CDR1 GTSNPN and CDR2 SVGIG (reference sequence). The CDR3 is 14 amino acids. CDR3 amino acids: CAWSVSGSTDTQYF. DNA for the CDR3: TGTGCCTGGAGTGTATCTGGCAGCACAGATACGCAGTATTTT.

This clone was counted a few times. The gene calls are TRBV5-1 and TRBJ2-1, with TRBD2 matching over 10 bases. Trimming removed 4 bases from V and 4 bases from J; junction bases left unmatched: 5. The CDR3 extends over 15 amino acids. Germline lookup yields CDR1 SGHRS and CDR2 YFSETQ. The CDR3 is CASSPGLAKYNEQFF. CDR3 DNA: TGCGCCAGCAGCCCGGGACTAGCGAAGTACAATGAGCAGTTCTTC.

As concerns this clone: Other nucleotide sequences in the sample specify the same CDR3. The rearrangement joins TRBV5-1 to TRBJ1-5; D is possibly TRBD1 (5 bases). Germline CDR1 and CDR2: SGHRS and YFSETQ. V gave up 2 bases and J gave up 4 bases, with 7 bases separating them. This CDR3 spans 13 amino acids. CDR3 loop: CASSLAGNQPQHF. The CDR3 coding sequence is TGCGCCAGCAGCTTAGCAGGGAATCAGCCCCAGCATTTT.

The chain has TRBV21-1 and TRBJ2-5; the D call in the table, TRBD2, was not verified against the DNA. TRBV21-1 is a recognized pseudogene. The CDR3 covers 13 residues. CDR3 protein: CASWTSGRETQYF. CDR3 DNA sequence: TGTGCCAGCTGGACTAGCGGGAGGGAGACCCAGTACTTC.

V usage is TRBV18 and J usage is TRBJ2-3, with a weak D call TRBD2 (5 bases). V lost 4 bases and J 3 bases, leaving 8 bases between the germline ends. Germline-derived CDR1 and CDR2 are KGHSH and LQKENI. This CDR3 has 13 amino acids. For the CDR3, the DNA is TGTGCCAGCTCACTCCAGCGGACAGATACGCAGTATTTT. Amino acid sequence: CASSLQRTDTQYF.

The rearrangement joins TRBV7-2 to TRBJ2-7, with TRBD1 matching 9 bases. Germline V gene sequence: CDR1 SGHTA, CDR2 FQGNSA. The junction had 4 bases not matched to a gene; V was cut back by 5 bases and J by 2 bases. The CDR3 contains 14 residues. The CDR3 bases are TGTGCCAGCAGCATTGGGACAGGGCCCTACGAGCAGTACTTC. As protein: CASSIGTGPYEQYF.